The source of this T cell receptor beta chain is a study of cytomegalovirus exposure and HLA in healthy donors. The PCR had 60 Vbeta and 13 Jbeta primers. The method was immunoSEQ multiplex PCR; TCRdb's version includes in-frame clones alone and lacks a portion of them. In the table there are a few hundred thousand clones, about 90% of which are singletons. Broader study findings: As a later analysis showed, a missense DCLRE1C variant was linked to trimming of TCR beta V- and J-genes. Other equally common chains were less clonally expanded than HLA-associated TCR beta chains, a later analysis showed.

Comment on this clone: Its antigen is unknown.

This clonotype was obtained from a girl aged 2 to 9 in good health and CMV-seronegative. The sequenced material came from PBMCs.

The CDR3 bases are TGTGCCAGCAGTTTAGCGTCAAATAGCAATCAGCCCCAGCATTTT. Translated: CASSLASNSNQPQHF. The chain is built from TRBV28 and TRBJ1-5; no clear D gene. The CDR3 sequence is 15 residues long. Germline CDR1 and CDR2: MDHEN and SYDVKM. V was pared by 2 bases and J by 0 bases, with 8 bases between.